The rows below give T cell receptor beta chains drawn from one sample of a study of blood T cells in healthy people across ages. Using its own MiXCR run on the 5' RACE reads, TCRdb lists one record per CDR3 protein. The repertoire includes around 900,000 distinct CDR3 sequences, roughly 51% of them detected once, and about 20% sits in the top ten. What was sequenced was blood. All receptors derive from a woman in her sixties in good health. CDR3s include the opening cysteine and the closing phenylalanine or tryptophan. A D gene is named only where the DNA matches it firmly. Expanded clones get a size class; other rows say once, few or many, or leave the size out.

v_call,j_call,d_call,clone_size,cdr3_nt,cdr3_aa
TRBV11-2,TRBJ2-1,NA,NA,TGTGCCAGCAGCTTAGATTTAACCGAGCAGTTCTTC,CASSLDLTEQFF
TRBV13,TRBJ2-7,NA,NA,TGTGCCAGCAGCTCCAGGGCTAGCGAACCTTTCTACGAGCAGTACTTC,CASSSRASEPFYEQYF
TRBV7-6,TRBJ2-1,NA,NA,TGTGCCAGCAGCTTCTACGGGATCTACAATGAGCAGTTCTTC,CASSFYGIYNEQFF
TRBV20-1,TRBJ1-2,TRBD1,NA,TGCAGTGCACCTGACAGGGATGGCTACACCTTC,CSAPDRDGYTF
TRBV7-9,TRBJ2-5,TRBD2,NA,TGTGCCAGCAGCCTAACGGGAGGGGTTGTTGGGGAGACCCAGTACTTC,CASSLTGGVVGETQYF
TRBV7-2,TRBJ2-7,TRBD1,few,TGTGCCAGCAGCTCCGCCTACAGGGGTAAATACGAGCAGTACTTC,CASSSAYRGKYEQYF
TRBV7-6,TRBJ2-7,TRBD1,NA,TGTGCCAGCAGCTTAGCGTGGGGACAGGCCTACGAGCAGTACTTC,CASSLAWGQAYEQYF
TRBV12-3/TRBV12-4,TRBJ2-1,NA,NA,TGTGCCAGCAGTTTAGGGCTGGGCGGGGGCACCTACAATGAGCAGTTCTTC,CASSLGLGGGTYNEQFF
TRBV15,TRBJ2-5,NA,NA,TGTGCCACCAGCAGAGCAGACATCGCACAAGAGACCCAGTACTTC,CATSRADIAQETQYF
TRBV7-9,TRBJ2-3,NA,few,TGTGCCAGCTCTAGGGGCGGTACTACGACAGATACGCAGTATTTT,CASSRGGTTTDTQYF
TRBV12-3/TRBV12-4,TRBJ2-3,TRBD1,NA,TGTGCCAGCAGTGGATCGGGACAGGGGGGTGCGAGGACGCAGTATTTT,CASSGSGQGGARTQYF
TRBV7-3,TRBJ2-3,TRBD1,NA,TGTGCCAGCAGCCCCCGGACAGGGGGAATAGATACGCAGTATTTT,CASSPRTGGIDTQYF
TRBV20-1,TRBJ2-2,NA,NA,TGCAGTCATAACAAGGAGAACACCGGGGAGCTGTTTTTT,CSHNKENTGELFF
TRBV11-1,TRBJ2-7,TRBD2,few,TGTGCCAGCAGCTTAGAAGGCGGGAGAGACTACGAGCAGTACTTC,CASSLEGGRDYEQYF
TRBV20-1,TRBJ1-2,NA,NA,TGCAGTGCTATAAGACAAGATGGCTACACCTTC,CSAIRQDGYTF
TRBV28,TRBJ1-1,NA,NA,TGTGCCAGTATTCGACAGAGGCGCAGTAACACTGAAGCTTTCTTT,CASIRQRRSNTEAFF